Listed here are 19 T cell receptor beta chains from one sample, sequenced in a study of T cells in Graves' hyperthyroidism and ophthalmopathy. RNA transcripts were the template for amplifying TCR beta CDR3 regions. The TCR CDR3 first-round RT-PCR relied on the HTBI primer set. TCRdb independently ran MiXCR on the multiplex PCR reads; one entry per CDR3 protein. This table has fewer than 500,000 distinct CDR3 sequences, roughly 15% appearing once. Sequencing was performed on blood. Every receptor here comes from a young woman with Graves' ophthalmopathy.

This clonotype was found many times. The chain links TRBV10-1 to TRBJ2-1; TRBD2 matches 7 bases. Trimming took 6 bases from V and 7 from J; bases not matched to a gene: 6. The CDR3 contains 13 residues. Germline CDR1 reads WNHNN; CDR2 reads SYGVQD (reference sequence). This CDR3 is CASSPGLGNEQFF. CDR3 bases: TGCGCCAGCAGCCCAGGACTAGGGAATGAGCAGTTCTTC.

This chain connects TRBV20-1 to TRBJ2-2; D may be TRBD1 or TRBD2 (5 bases each). CDR3 length: 13 amino acids. The V and J ends lost 0 bases and 4 bases respectively, with 6 bases between them. Germline values: CDR1 DFQATT, CDR2 SNEGSKA (reference sequence). CDR3 sequence (DNA): TGCAGTGCTAGAGAGGGGGTCACCGGGGAGCTGTTTTTT. It encodes CSAREGVTGELFF.

This clonotype was detected many times. V and J are TRBV7-2 and TRBJ1-2; the D gene is possibly TRBD1 (5 bases). Germline V lookup: CDR1 SGHTA, CDR2 FQGNSA. V was shortened by 0 bases and J by 3 bases, with 14 bases between the two germline ends. The CDR3 is made up of 16 amino acids. CDR3: CASSLAVGREHYGYTF. The CDR3 DNA follows: TGTGCCAGCAGCTTAGCGGTAGGCAGGGAGCACTATGGCTACACCTTC.

The rearrangement joins TRBV20-1 to TRBJ2-7; 11 bases align to TRBD1. The CDR3 has 13 residues. The J segment lost 1 base and the V segment lost 8 bases, leaving 4 bases of the junction unmatched. CDR1 is DFQATT and CDR2 is SNEGSKA in the germline V gene (reference sequence). The CDR3, as DNA: TGCAGTCCCGGACAGGGGGCATCCTACGAGCAGTACTTC. Translated: CSPGQGASYEQYF.

This clonotype was detected only a few times. J is TRBJ1-3 and V is TRBV9; no firm D call. This CDR3 contains 13 residues. Germline CDR1 reads SGDLS; CDR2 reads YYNGEE. Trimming took off 2 bases at V and 0 bases at J, with 3 bases between the two ends. The CDR3 reads CASSVNSGNTIYF. As DNA, the CDR3 is TGTGCCAGCAGCGTGAACTCTGGAAACACCATATATTTT.

The chain uses TRBV25-1 and TRBJ1-5, with TRBD1 matching over 8 bases. Per germline, CDR1 MGHDK and CDR2 SYGVNS. CDR3 length: 15 residues. V trimming: 8 bases; J trimming: 4 bases; junction bases outside the gene matches: 10. The CDR3 DNA follows: TGTGCCAGCCGAGGGCCAGGGGGCGCGAATCAGCCCCAGCATTTT. Amino acids: CASRGPGGANQPQHF.

The CDR3 loop is CASKPQWGDEQYF. As DNA, the CDR3 is TGTGCCAGCAAGCCCCAGTGGGGGGACGAGCAGTACTTC. The chain has TRBV2 and TRBJ2-7; tentative D call: TRBD2 (6 bases). In germline, CDR1 is SNHLY, CDR2 FYNNEI. V was cut by 7 bases and J by 5 bases, with 15 bases left in between. There are 13 residues in the CDR3.

The chain carries TRBV6-1 and TRBJ1-1; D is possibly TRBD1 (5 bases). V lost 5 bases, J lost 3 bases, and 13 bases lay in between. The germline V gene encodes CDR1 MNHNS and CDR2 SASEGT. The CDR3 consists of 14 residues. CDR3 nucleotides: TGTGCCAGCAGTCTCAGACAGAGGGACACTGAAGCTTTCTTT. It specifies CASSLRQRDTEAFF.

The CDR3 nucleotides are TGCGCCAGCAGTCGAAGGTCCGGGGCGGTCGATGAGCAGTACTTC. This codes for CASSRRSGAVDEQYF. The chain uses TRBV5-1 and TRBJ2-7; TRBD1 or TRBD2 may be the D gene (5 bases each). CDR1 is SGHRS, CDR2 YFSETQ, per germline. The CDR3 contains 15 residues. Trimming removed 5 bases at V and 7 bases at J, with 22 bases between.

This clonotype was observed at least ten times. The genes are TRBV18 and TRBJ2-3; tentative D call: TRBD2 (6 bases). Per germline, CDR1 KGHSH and CDR2 LQKENI. V was shortened by 2 bases and J by 2 bases, with 14 bases between the two germline ends. The length of the CDR3 is 16 residues. CDR3 nucleotides: TGTGCCAGCTCACCAAAACGGGACTCTGTCACAGATACGCAGTATTTT. Its translation is CASSPKRDSVTDTQYF.

The chain combines TRBV4-1 with TRBJ2-4; no firm D call. Trimming stripped 1 base from V and 4 bases from J, with 17 bases between. The CDR3 has 17 amino acids. From germline, CDR1 is MGHRA and CDR2 YSYEKL. The CDR3 reads CASSQAWIWRSKNIQYF. The CDR3 bases are TGCGCCAGCAGCCAAGCCTGGATCTGGCGCAGTAAAAACATTCAGTACTTC.

This clonotype was recorded at least ten times. In nucleotides, the CDR3 is TGCAGTGCTAGAGATCCAGGGGGCGCGGCAGATACGCAGTATTTT. It yields the protein CSARDPGGAADTQYF. The V call is TRBV20-1, the J call TRBJ2-3, with 8 bases lining up with TRBD1. The germline CDR1 and CDR2 sequences are DFQATT and SNEGSKA (reference sequence). CDR3 size: 15 residues. V was clipped by 0 bases and J by 4 bases; unmatched bases: 6.

This clonotype was found many times. This chain links TRBV7-8 with TRBJ2-1; either TRBD1 or TRBD2 may supply D (5 bases each). The germline V gene encodes CDR1 SGHVS and CDR2 FQNEAQ. There are 15 residues in the CDR3. Trimming took off 1 base at V and 7 bases at J, with 14 bases between the two ends. The CDR3 sequence is CASSLVTGAENEQFF. The CDR3 bases are TGTGCCAGCAGCTTAGTGACCGGGGCAGAAAATGAGCAGTTCTTC.

Many counts were recorded for this clonotype. The V call is TRBV6-1, the J call TRBJ1-3; unclear D gene. In germline, CDR1 is MNHNS, CDR2 SASEGT. Trimming pared 5 bases from V and 2 bases from J, leaving 13 bases between. The CDR3 contains 15 residues. CDR3 sequence: CASSYAGSAGNTIYF. CDR3 nucleotides: TGTGCCAGCAGTTATGCCGGTTCGGCTGGAAACACCATATATTTT.

This clonotype has a count of ten or more. The V gene is TRBV20-1, the J gene TRBJ2-7, with D possibly matching TRBD1 (6 bases). Germline V gene data show CDR1 as DFQATT and CDR2 as SNEGSKA (reference sequence). The CDR3 is 12 amino acids. The V gene lost 5 bases and the J gene lost 3 bases, with 11 bases spanning the gap. The CDR3 loop is CSARKDSYEQYF. CDR3 coding DNA: TGCAGTGCTCGCAAGGACAGCTACGAGCAGTACTTC.

This clonotype was detected many times. The V call is TRBV2, the J call TRBJ2-1, with TRBD1 as a possible D gene (6 bases). The germline V gene has CDR1 SNHLY and CDR2 FYNNEI. V lost 10 bases to trimming and J lost 7 bases, with 20 bases between them. The CDR3 has 14 amino acids. CDR3 bases: TGTGCCACAAGGCGGCTCAGGGGAAGGAATGAGCAGTTCTTC. Encoded protein: CATRRLRGRNEQFF.

Many counts were recorded for this clonotype. This chain joins TRBV10-1 and TRBJ1-1; 10 bases match TRBD1. The V segment lost 4 bases and the J segment 6 bases; nucleotides outside the gene matches: 5. Germline loops: CDR1 WNHNN, CDR2 SYGVQD (reference sequence). The CDR3 totals 14 residues. The CDR3 loop reads CASSGQGAVAEAFF. CDR3 DNA: TGCGCCAGCAGTGGACAGGGGGCAGTCGCTGAAGCTTTCTTT.

This clonotype was seen ten or more times. The gene calls are TRBV11-2 and TRBJ1-1; D is ambiguous. The germline gives CDR1 SGHAT, CDR2 FQNNGV. The germline V and J ends were trimmed by 4 bases and 1 base, with 10 bases remaining between them. CDR3 length equals 14 residues. The CDR3 bases are TGTGCCAGCAGCTCCCAAAGCACGAACACTGAAGCTTTCTTT. Translated, it gives CASSSQSTNTEAFF.

This clonotype was recorded a few times. This chain uses TRBV7-9 with TRBJ2-7; 9 bases agree with TRBD1. The CDR3 has 15 residues. The trim removed 5 bases at V and 3 bases at J, leaving 8 bases unmatched. Germline V gives CDR1 SEHNR, CDR2 FQNEAQ (reference sequence). CDR3 region: CASSPKLDRGYEQYF. The CDR3 nucleotides read TGTGCCAGCAGCCCAAAATTGGACAGGGGCTACGAGCAGTACTTC. Drawing the rest from reference TRBV7-9 and TRBJ2-7, the complete variable domain is DTGVSQNPRHKITKRGQNVTFRCDPISEHNRLYWYRQTLGQGPEFLTYFQNEAQLEKSRLLSDRFSAERPKGSFSTLEIQRTEQGDSAMYLCASSPKLDRGYEQYFGPGTRLTVT.